A selection of T cell receptor beta chains follows, all from one sample in a study of neoadjuvant anti-PD-1 for oral cavity cancer. This table comes from immunoSEQ multiplex PCR, and its TCRdb copy is limited to in-frame clones, with some not included. The repertoire has approximately 13,000 clones, 60% to 80% of them found once; the top ten carry approximately 3%. The specimen comprised PBMCs, sampled after nivolumab (anti-PD-1) treatment. Receptors originate from a person aged 40 to 85 with oral cavity squamous cell carcinoma. The CDR3 runs from the conserved cysteine through the conserved F or W. The D gene is left open where the match is weak. A row's size may be missing; if present it is once, few, many or a size class.

>NA|TRBV5-1|TRBJ1-1|NA
CASSLGSSGDTEAFF
TGCGCCAGCAGCTTGGGGTCCTCAGGGGACACTGAAGCTTTCTTT
>NA|TRBV10-3|TRBJ1-5|NA
CAISDLNQPQHF
TGTGCCATCAGTGACCTTAATCAGCCCCAGCATTTT
>few|TRBV7-6|TRBJ1-1|NA
CASSNRAGGLNTEAFF
TGTGCCAGCAGCAACCGGGCCGGGGGGTTGAACACTGAAGCTTTCTTT
>few|TRBV13|TRBJ2-1|NA
CASSVLQGGPDYNEQFF
TGTGCCTCCAGCGTTCTCCAAGGGGGGCCGGATTACAATGAGCAGTTCTTC
>NA|TRBV9|TRBJ2-7|TRBD2
CASSRGVSGSGYEQYF
TGTGCCAGCAGCCGGGGGGTTAGCGGGAGTGGGTACGAGCAGTACTTC
>NA|TRBV7-6|TRBJ2-7|NA
CASSLPGASYEQYF
TGTGCCAGCAGCTTACCTGGGGCCAGTTACGAGCAGTACTTC
>NA|TRBV25-1|TRBJ1-2|TRBD1
CASSDPGQGAYGYTF
TGTGCCAGCAGTGATCCAGGTCAGGGGGCCTATGGCTACACCTTC
>NA|TRBV27|TRBJ1-5|NA
CASRGHLNQPQHF
TGTGCCAGCAGAGGACACCTCAATCAGCCCCAGCATTTT
>NA|TRBV5-1|TRBJ2-7|NA
CASSPTGSYEQYF
TGCGCCAGCAGCCCGACGGGCTCCTACGAGCAGTACTTC
>NA|TRBV30|TRBJ2-1|TRBD2
CAQIAGGPFGEQFF
TGTGCTCAAATAGCGGGAGGGCCGTTCGGTGAGCAGTTCTTC
>few|TRBV25-1|TRBJ1-2|NA
CASSDSQAPNYGYTF
TGTGCCAGCAGTGACTCACAGGCACCTAACTATGGCTACACCTTC
>NA|TRBV2|TRBJ2-7|NA
CASCTGVPYEQYF
TGTGCCAGCTGTACGGGAGTCCCCTACGAGCAGTACTTC
>NA|TRBV19|TRBJ2-1|NA
CASSRGLYNEQFF
TGTGCCAGTAGCCGCGGGCTGTACAATGAGCAGTTCTTC
>few|TRBV19|TRBJ1-5|NA
CASSPKIPGISNQPQHF
TGTGCCAGTAGTCCGAAAATACCGGGGATAAGCAATCAGCCCCAGCATTTT
>NA|TRBV6-5|TRBJ2-5|TRBD2
CASSSGLAGEETQYF
TGTGCCAGCAGTTCGGGACTAGCGGGAGAAGAGACCCAGTACTTC
>NA|TRBV28|TRBJ1-5|NA
CASSSWEYSNQPQHF
TGTGCCAGCAGTTCTTGGGAATATAGCAATCAGCCCCAGCATTTT
>NA|TRBV5-1|TRBJ2-5|NA
CASSLTGPGETQYF
TGCGCCAGCAGCTTGACGGGCCCTGGGGAGACCCAGTACTTC
>NA|TRBV30|TRBJ2-5|TRBD2
CAWSFSGPSQETQYF
TGTGCCTGGAGTTTTAGCGGGCCCTCCCAAGAGACCCAGTACTTC
>once|TRBV5-5|TRBJ2-3|TRBD2
CASSSLGGGATDTQYF
TGTGCCAGCAGCTCCCTCGGGGGGGGAGCTACAGATACGCAGTATTTT
>NA|TRBV11-2|TRBJ2-7|TRBD1
CASSLGDSYEQYF
TGTGCCAGCAGCCTAGGGGACAGCTACGAGCAGTACTTC
>few|TRBV7-9|TRBJ2-7|TRBD1
CASSLDWGQGNYEQYF
TGTGCCAGCAGCTTAGATTGGGGACAGGGTAACTACGAGCAGTACTTC
>NA|TRBV11-2|TRBJ2-7|NA
CASSLGQVYEQYF
TGTGCCAGCAGCTTAGGACAGGTTTACGAGCAGTACTTC
>NA|TRBV11-2|TRBJ2-1|NA
CASSSYRDPNSYNEQFF
TGTGCCAGCAGCTCCTACAGGGACCCGAACTCCTACAATGAGCAGTTCTTC
>NA|TRBV30|TRBJ2-3|NA
CAWSLPGDTQYF
TGTGCCTGGAGTCTCCCGGGGGATACGCAGTATTTT
>NA|TRBV7-7|TRBJ2-1|TRBD2
CASSLEVAGVAYNEQFF
TGTGCTAGCAGCTTAGAGGTAGCGGGAGTTGCCTACAATGAGCAGTTCTTC
>NA|TRBV20-1|TRBJ2-5|NA
CSAPKETQYF
TGCAGTGCTCCTAAAGAGACCCAGTACTTC
>NA|TRBV6-5|TRBJ1-2|TRBD1
CASSLRTGRKGYTF
TGTGCCAGCAGTCTGCGGACAGGGAGGAAGGGCTACACCTTC
>few|TRBV9|TRBJ1-1|NA
CASSLTGFMNTEAFF
TGTGCCAGCAGTCTTACAGGGTTCATGAACACTGAAGCTTTCTTT
>NA|TRBV28|TRBJ2-1|TRBD2
CASSRASGSNEQFF
TGTGCCAGCAGTAGGGCTAGCGGGAGTAATGAGCAGTTCTTC
>NA|TRBV6-6|TRBJ2-3|NA
CASSSSGSTDTQYF
TGTGCCAGCAGTTCATCAGGGTCGACAGATACGCAGTATTTT
>NA|TRBV6-5|TRBJ2-2|NA
CASSYYVQMNTGELFF
TGTGCCAGCAGTTACTACGTACAGATGAACACCGGGGAGCTGTTTTTT
>NA|TRBV29-1|TRBJ1-1|NA
CSVAPGVNTEAFF
TGCAGCGTTGCGCCTGGGGTGAACACTGAAGCTTTCTTT
>NA|TRBV6-1|TRBJ2-1|TRBD1
CASNPRDRGSNEQFF
TGTGCCAGCAACCCCCGGGACAGGGGTTCGAATGAGCAGTTCTTC
>once|TRBV14|TRBJ2-3|TRBD1
CASSQGGTGGTDTQYF
TGTGCCAGCAGCCAAGGTGGGACAGGGGGGACAGATACGCAGTATTTT
>once|TRBV6-5|TRBJ2-3|NA
CASRRHQYITDTQYF
TGTGCCAGCAGACGACACCAGTACATCACAGATACGCAGTATTTT
>NA|TRBV9|TRBJ2-1|NA
CASSGSSYNEQFF
TGTGCCAGCAGCGGGAGCTCCTACAATGAGCAGTTCTTC
>NA|TRBV19|TRBJ1-1|NA
CASSNQGWRTEAFF
TGTGCCAGTAGTAACCAGGGATGGCGAACTGAAGCTTTCTTT
>NA|TRBV2|TRBJ2-1|NA
CASSEGFGFLTFF
TGTGCCAGCAGTGAAGGTTTCGGGTTCCTTACATTCTTC
>NA|TRBV19|TRBJ2-7|TRBD2
CAAGTSGGEQYF
TGTGCCGCGGGGACCTCGGGGGGCGAGCAGTACTTC
>NA|TRBV28|TRBJ1-5|NA
CASSLLPTGSGYSNQPQHF
TGTGCCAGCAGTTTACTCCCTACAGGGTCGGGGTATAGCAATCAGCCCCAGCATTTT
>NA|TRBV6-5|TRBJ2-5|NA
CASSNYRGSQETQYF
TGTGCCAGCAGTAATTACCGGGGATCACAAGAGACCCAGTACTTC
>few|TRBV28|TRBJ2-3|NA
CASSLFGTQYF
TGTGCCAGCAGTTTATTCGGTACGCAGTATTTT
>NA|TRBV6-5|TRBJ2-3|NA
CATKTWATDTQYF
TGTGCCACCAAGACTTGGGCCACAGATACGCAGTATTTT
>NA|TRBV5-1|TRBJ2-2|TRBD1
CASSLVNRGVAGELFF
TGCGCCAGCAGCTTGGTTAACAGGGGAGTGGCCGGGGAGCTGTTTTTT
>NA|TRBV27|TRBJ1-5|NA
CASSLQGYNQPQHF
TGTGCCAGCAGTCTGCAGGGGTACAATCAGCCCCAGCATTTT
>NA|TRBV19|TRBJ2-3|TRBD1
CASTRDRGLTDTQYF
TGTGCCAGTACCCGGGACAGGGGGCTTACAGATACGCAGTATTTT
>once|TRBV5-1|TRBJ2-1|TRBD2
CASSWTSRGDEQFF
TGCGCCAGCAGCTGGACTAGTCGGGGTGATGAGCAGTTCTTC
>few|TRBV30|TRBJ1-2|TRBD1
CAWRTGAAYGYTF
TGTGCCTGGAGGACAGGGGCGGCCTATGGCTACACCTTC
>few|TRBV30|TRBJ2-1|NA
CAWSMGMTRGIGDEQFF
TGTGCCTGGAGTATGGGGATGACCCGGGGGATTGGCGATGAGCAGTTCTTC
>NA|TRBV2|TRBJ2-1|TRBD1
CASRGGQGNEQFF
TGTGCCAGCAGAGGGGGACAGGGCAATGAGCAGTTCTTC
>NA|TRBV6-5|TRBJ2-7|NA
CASSPGTLSWEQYF
TGTGCCAGCAGCCCCGGGACCCTATCGTGGGAGCAGTACTTC
>NA|TRBV5-1|TRBJ2-3|TRBD2
CASSLGTSGNRDTQYF
TGCGCCAGCAGCTTAGGGACTAGCGGGAATAGAGATACGCAGTATTTT